Sequencing of this TCR beta chain was carried out in a study of T cells in Graves' hyperthyroidism and ophthalmopathy. There were TCR beta CDR3 regions amplified from RNA transcripts. A set of HTBI primers served as the primers for a first-round RT-PCR of the TCR CDR3. Each CDR3 protein is one row after TCRdb ran MiXCR on the multiplex PCR reads. The sample lists over 650,000 distinct CDR3 sequences, 16% occurring once. These patients, aged 18 to 65, had recently diagnosed hyperthyroidism lasting under 2 months. Not enrolled were patients with uncontrolled infection, other autoimmune disease, pregnancy or lactation. With 6 bases clipped from V and 3 bases from J, the junction kept 7 bases outside the gene matches. The CDR3 has 13 residues. Germline loops: CDR1 DFQATT, CDR2 SNEGSKA (reference sequence).

This chain connects TRBV20-1 to TRBJ1-2, with 7 bases matching TRBD1. What was sequenced was blood. The origin of this receptor is a man between 18 and 35 years old with Graves' hyperthyroidism. The CDR3 DNA sequence: TGCAGTGCCACAGGGGTAGTCGACTATGGCTACACCTTC. As protein: CSATGVVDYGYTF.